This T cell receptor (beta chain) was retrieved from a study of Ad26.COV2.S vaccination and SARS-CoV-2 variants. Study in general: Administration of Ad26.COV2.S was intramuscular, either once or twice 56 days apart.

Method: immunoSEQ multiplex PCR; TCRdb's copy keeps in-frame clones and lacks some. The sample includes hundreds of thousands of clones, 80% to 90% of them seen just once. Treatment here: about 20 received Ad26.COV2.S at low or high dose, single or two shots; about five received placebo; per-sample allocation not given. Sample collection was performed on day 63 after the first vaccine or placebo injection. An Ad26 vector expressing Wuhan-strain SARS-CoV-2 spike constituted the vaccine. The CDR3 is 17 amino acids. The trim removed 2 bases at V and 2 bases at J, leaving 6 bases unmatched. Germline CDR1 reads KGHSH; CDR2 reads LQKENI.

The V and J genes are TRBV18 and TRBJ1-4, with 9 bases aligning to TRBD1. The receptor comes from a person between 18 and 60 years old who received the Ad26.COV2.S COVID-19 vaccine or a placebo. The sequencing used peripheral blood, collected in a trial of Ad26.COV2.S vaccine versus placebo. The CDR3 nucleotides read TGTGCCAGCTCACCAATACAGGGGGCGGCGACTAATGAAAAACTGTTTTTT. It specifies CASSPIQGAATNEKLFF.